Shown below are 5 T cell receptor beta chains from a single sample sequenced in a study of neurological immune-mediated disorders. MiXCR, run by TCRdb on the 5' RACE reads, gives a single entry per CDR3 protein. The sample contains around 50,000 distinct CDR3 sequences, roughly 24% of which appear only once. The sequenced sample was PBMCs. These TCRs come from a woman in her sixties or seventies in good health.

The V and J genes are TRBV18 and TRBJ2-3; D tentatively reads TRBD1 or TRBD2 (6 bases each). V was pared by 1 base and J by 6 bases, with 17 bases between. The CDR3 consists of 16 residues. Germline V gene lookup returns CDR1 KGHSH and CDR2 LQKENI. CDR3 sequence reads: CASSPLGTPEGDTQYF. In DNA form, the CDR3 reads TGTGCCAGCTCACCACTCGGGACACCGGAGGGGGATACGCAGTATTTT.

The sample holds many counts of this clonotype. The chain carries TRBV5-1 and TRBJ2-3; D gene uncertain. The V and J ends lost 0 bases and 0 bases respectively, with 11 bases between them. This CDR3 spans 16 amino acids. The germline V gene encodes CDR1 SGHRS and CDR2 YFSETQ. Here the CDR3 reads CASSLAIASSTDTQYF. The CDR3 DNA reads as TGCGCCAGCAGCTTGGCCATCGCCTCTAGCACAGATACGCAGTATTTT.

This clonotype was observed many times. This rearrangement joins TRBV7-2 to TRBJ2-5; tentative D call: TRBD2 (6 bases). V was cut by 3 bases and J by 4 bases, with 15 bases left in between. The CDR3 has 15 amino acids. Germline loops: CDR1 SGHTA, CDR2 FQGNSA. DNA of the CDR3: TGTGCCAGCAGCTTCCAATTATCGGAGGGAGAGACCCAGTACTTC. Translating gives CASSFQLSEGETQYF. The full variable domain, with the rest looked up from reference TRBV7-2 and TRBJ2-5, is GAGVSQSPSNKVTEKGKDVELRCDPISGHTALYWYRQSLGQGLEFLIYFQGNSAPDKSGLPSDRFSAERTGGSVSTLTIQRTQQEDSAVYLCASSFQLSEGETQYFGPGTRLLVL.

This clonotype appeared many times. The genes are TRBV5-1 and TRBJ2-2; D is uncertain. The V gene lost 6 bases and the J gene lost 0 bases, with 9 bases spanning the gap. Germline V gene lookup returns CDR1 SGHRS and CDR2 YFSETQ. This CDR3 comprises 14 residues. The CDR3 loop is CASKVGTNTGELFF. In DNA, the CDR3 is TGCGCCAGCAAAGTGGGGACGAACACCGGGGAGCTGTTTTTT. Variable domain in full (rest from reference TRBV5-1 and TRBJ2-2): KAGVTQTPRYLIKTRGQQVTLSCSPISGHRSVSWYQQTPGQGLQFLFEYFSETQRNKGNFPGRFSGRQFSNSRSEMNVSTLELGDSALYLCASKVGTNTGELFFGEGSRLTVL.

Many counts were recorded for this clonotype. This CDR3 reads CSVQTGGDYGYTF. For the CDR3, the DNA is TGCAGCGTTCAGACAGGGGGGGACTATGGCTACACCTTC. V and J are TRBV29-1 and TRBJ1-2, with TRBD1 identical over 9 bases. The V segment lost 5 bases and the J segment 3 bases; nucleotides outside the gene matches: 4. The CDR3 contains 13 residues. Looked up from germline, CDR1 is SQVTM and CDR2 is ANQGSEA.